Below, 17 T cell receptor beta chains from the same sample are listed, as sequenced in a study of CD8 T cells in ankylosing spondylitis (dated by TCRdb to the late 2010s). These TCRs' antigens remain unknown. The investigation overall reported the following: A TCR beta motif of several highly homologous amino acid variants appeared characteristic of blood from ankylosing spondylitis patients.

The protocol used for the library was 5' RACE. TCRdb records Illumina HiSeq 2500 as the sequencer. The public sequencing data were trimmed at Q25 with fastp and processed into clonotypes with MiXCR by TCRdb, which kept only in-frame beta chains. All rows with the same CDR3 protein become a single entry with the most common DNA and genes. The sample table contains over 200,000 distinct CDR3 sequences; only one count was recorded for about 17% of them. The ten largest clonotypes hold under 45% of the sample. The sequencing sample was made of blood, either unsorted or a sorted T cell fraction (not recorded which). These receptors were taken from a male donor with ankylosing spondylitis.

A single count supports this clonotype. This chain joins TRBV10-2 and TRBJ2-7; TRBD2 agrees at 7 bases. The V gene end was trimmed by 6 bases and the J gene end by 3 bases; junction bases not matched to a gene: 8. Germline V gives CDR1 WSHSY, CDR2 SAAADI. There are 14 residues in the CDR3. This CDR3 reads CASRDSGLDYEQYF. The CDR3, as DNA: TGCGCCAGCAGGGACTCTGGACTAGACTACGAGCAGTACTTC.

CDR3 DNA: TGCGCCAGCAGTCAATCGCGCGGCAGGGAGGCCAAAAACATTCAGTACTTC. Protein: CASSQSRGREAKNIQYF. The chain employs TRBV23-1 and TRBJ2-4; either TRBD1 or TRBD2 may fit D (5 bases each). TRBV23-1 is classed as an ORF, of uncertain function. V was clipped by 0 bases and J by 1 base, with 13 bases between them. The CDR3 sequence is 17 residues long.

This clonotype was counted a few times. The rearrangement links TRBV7-8 to TRBJ2-1; 10 bases map to TRBD2. Losses at the gene ends were 1 base for V and 6 bases for J; bases not matched to a gene: 6. This CDR3 is 16 amino acids long. Germline V gives CDR1 SGHVS, CDR2 FQNEAQ. The CDR3 sequence: CASSLVTSGVANEQFF. As DNA, the CDR3 is TGTGCCAGCAGCTTAGTTACTAGCGGGGTAGCCAATGAGCAGTTCTTC.

The rearrangement uses TRBV5-5 and TRBJ2-7, with 8 positions matching TRBD1. J gave up 5 bases and V 4 bases, and 14 bases lay outside the gene matches. This CDR3 comprises 16 residues. Germline V gives CDR1 SGHKS, CDR2 YYEKEE (reference sequence). The CDR3 DNA sequence: TGTGCCAGCAGCGAACCTACAGGGGGAAGCCTAGACGAGCAGTACTTC. Translated: CASSEPTGGSLDEQYF.

CDR3 nucleotides: TGCAGCGTTACAGCAGGGGATGGCTACACCTTC. It codes for CSVTAGDGYTF. The V and J genes are TRBV29-1 and TRBJ1-2; a possible D gene is TRBD1 (6 bases). Germline CDR1 is SQVTM and CDR2 is ANQGSEA. The CDR3 has 11 residues. With 5 bases removed from V and 6 bases from J, the gap between germline ends came to 10 bases.

This clonotype has just a few counts. The gene calls are TRBV6-2 or TRBV6-3 and TRBJ1-5; D call uncertain. The CDR3 covers 12 residues. Trimming removed 4 bases from V and 7 bases from J, with 8 bases in between. The germline V gene encodes CDR1 MNHEY and CDR2 SVGEGT. DNA of the CDR3: TGTGCCAGCAGTTTCCTAGACCAGCCCCAGCATTTT. Encoded protein: CASSFLDQPQHF.

The CDR3 coding sequence is TGTGCCAGCAGCCCGACAGGGACGGGCTACAATGAGCAGTTCTTC. Translated: CASSPTGTGYNEQFF. The chain links TRBV3-1 to TRBJ2-1; TRBD1 agrees at 7 bases. CDR1 is LGHDT and CDR2 is YNNKEL in the germline V gene (reference sequence). V trimming: 4 bases; J trimming: 3 bases; junction bases outside the gene matches: 6. CDR3 length: 15 amino acids.

The gene calls are TRBV19 and TRBJ1-2; D gene unclear. Between the trimmed V and J ends, which lost 9 bases and 10 bases, there was a span of 9 bases. Per germline, CDR1 LNHDA and CDR2 SQIVND (reference sequence). The CDR3 has 9 residues. Written as DNA, the CDR3 is TGTGCCAGCGGGGAATTCTACACCTTC. The encoded protein is CASGEFYTF.

The rearrangement uses TRBV19 and TRBJ2-6; 7 bases align to TRBD2. Losses at the gene ends were 6 bases for V and 1 base for J; bases not matched to a gene: 3. Germline V gene sequence: CDR1 LNHDA, CDR2 SQIVND (reference sequence). There are 15 residues in the CDR3. CDR3 nucleotides: TGTGCCAGTAGCAGGCGGGAGTCTGGGGCCAACGTCCTGACTTTC. It is translated as CASSRRESGANVLTF. The full variable domain, its missing parts supplied by reference TRBV19 and TRBJ2-6, is DGGITQSPKYLFRKEGQNVTLSCEQNLNHDAMYWYRQDPGQGLRLIYYSQIVNDFQKGDIAEGYSVSREKKESFPLTVTSAQKNPTAFYLCASSRRESGANVLTFGAGSRLTVL.

The chain couples TRBV10-3 to TRBJ2-1; TRBD1 agrees at 7 bases. CDR1 is ENHRY and CDR2 is SYGVKD in the germline V gene. V lost 4 bases to trimming and J lost 4 bases; unmatched junction nucleotides: 1. CDR3 length: 13 amino acids. In nucleotides, the CDR3 is TGTGCCATCAGTGTGGGACAGTACAATGAGCAGTTCTTC. Protein product: CAISVGQYNEQFF.

The V gene is TRBV11-2, the J gene TRBJ1-1, with TRBD1 matching 8 bases. CDR1 and CDR2 from the germline V gene are SGHAT and FQNNGV. V lost 5 bases to trimming and J lost 1 base; unmatched junction nucleotides: 6. The CDR3 runs 15 residues. The CDR3 DNA reads TGTGCCAGCAGCCCAGGGACAGGAGGGAACACTGAAGCTTTCTTT. Translation: CASSPGTGGNTEAFF.

V and J are TRBV12-3 or TRBV12-4 and TRBJ2-7, with D perhaps TRBD1 or TRBD2 (5 bases each). The length of the CDR3 is 14 residues. V was trimmed by 4 bases and J by 4 bases, leaving 14 bases between them. The CDR3 DNA reads TGTGCCAGCAGTTCCGGGACGCATCATTACGAGCAGTACTTC. It translates to CASSSGTHHYEQYF.

This clonotype came up many times. The chain has TRBV24-1 and TRBJ2-1; possibly TRBD1 for D (5 bases). Germline loops: CDR1 KGHDR, CDR2 SFDVKD. The CDR3 runs to 13 residues. The germline V and J ends were trimmed by 5 bases and 4 bases, with 8 bases remaining between them. CDR3: CATSGGGYNEQFF. CDR3 DNA sequence: TGTGCCACCAGTGGGGGCGGATACAATGAGCAGTTCTTC.

This clonotype has a handful of counts. V and J are TRBV3-1 and TRBJ1-4; 7 nucleotides align to TRBD1. The germline gives CDR1 LGHDT, CDR2 YNNKEL (reference sequence). The CDR3 extends over 15 amino acids. V trimming: 4 bases; J trimming: 8 bases; junction bases outside the gene matches: 10. CDR3 sequence: CASSPGTAFGEKLFF. CDR3 sequence (DNA): TGTGCCAGCAGCCCTGGGACAGCCTTTGGGGAAAAACTGTTTTTT.

In this sample, this clonotype turned up a few times. The chain recombines TRBV12-3 or TRBV12-4 with TRBJ1-1, with a possible D match to TRBD1 (5 bases). The CDR3 consists of 13 residues. The V gene lost 6 bases and the J gene lost 4 bases, with 12 bases spanning the gap. DNA of the CDR3: TGTGCCAGCAGCGAGGGGTATGTCACTGAAGCTTTCTTT. It encodes CASSEGYVTEAFF.

This clonotype showed up just a few times. The chain links TRBV6-2 or TRBV6-3 to TRBJ2-5; 8 nucleotides agree with TRBD1. The germline CDR1 and CDR2 sequences are MNHEY and SVGEGT. The CDR3 sequence is 14 residues long. Trimming cost V 4 bases and J 5 bases; bases outside gene matches: 6. In DNA, the CDR3 is TGTGCCAGCAGTTGGGACAGGACGGTGGAGACCCAGTACTTC. This sequence encodes CASSWDRTVETQYF.

This sequence joins TRBV27 and TRBJ2-7, with 10 positions matching TRBD2. Looked up from germline, CDR1 is MNHEY and CDR2 is SMNVEV (reference sequence). The CDR3 is 13 residues long. Trimming removed 9 bases from V and 2 bases from J; junction bases left unmatched: 4. In nucleotides, the CDR3 is TGTGCCAGTGGAGCGGGGGGGCCCTACGAGCAGTACTTC. This translates into CASGAGGPYEQYF.